Shown below are 19 T cell receptor beta chains from a single sample sequenced in a study of cytomegalovirus exposure and HLA in healthy donors. This PCR relied on a set of 60 Vbeta primers and 13 Jbeta primers. Some clones are missing from TCRdb's copy, which holds only in-frame ones; the method was immunoSEQ multiplex PCR. The sample consists of some 120,000 clones, 17% of them appearing once. Sequenced input: PBMCs. These receptors were collected from a female donor in good health and CMV-seropositive.

The table lists this clone with a few counts. CDR3 protein: CASKTEGVTYNEQFF. As DNA, the CDR3 is TGTGCCAGCAAGACCGAGGGTGTAACCTACAATGAGCAGTTCTTC. The gene calls are TRBV6-6 and TRBJ2-1, with D tentatively TRBD2 (5 bases). There are 15 residues in the CDR3. The ends were cut back, 7 bases at V and 2 bases at J, with 15 bases in the middle. The germline V gene encodes CDR1 MNHNY and CDR2 SVGAGI (reference sequence).

The chain has TRBV30 and TRBJ2-1, with 7 nucleotides matching TRBD1. With V trimmed by 7 bases and J by 3 bases, 6 bases remained unmatched. Germline loops: CDR1 GTSNPN, CDR2 SVGIG (reference sequence). CDR3 length: 13 residues. Written as DNA, the CDR3 is TGTGCCTTGACACGGGACAGCTACAATGAGCAGTTCTTC. This encodes CALTRDSYNEQFF.

This chain uses TRBV7-9 with TRBJ1-5; weak D call: TRBD1 (6 bases). The CDR3 runs 18 residues. V dropped 1 base and J dropped 1 base, with 17 bases sitting between them. Per the germline V gene, CDR1 is SEHNR and CDR2 is FQNEAQ (reference sequence). The CDR3 protein is CASSLEGGFGRSNQPQHF. In DNA form, the CDR3 reads TGTGCCAGCAGCTTAGAGGGGGGGTTCGGGAGGAGCAATCAGCCCCAGCATTTT.

The CDR3 loop reads CASSQGRTAGYEQYF. DNA for the CDR3: TGCGCCAGCAGCCAAGGGCGGACAGCTGGCTACGAGCAGTACTTC. The chain combines TRBV4-3 with TRBJ2-7, with D possibly matching TRBD1 (6 bases). CDR1 LGHNA and CDR2 YSLEER come from the germline V gene. V shed 1 base and J shed 3 bases, with 13 bases lying between them. This CDR3 has 15 residues.

This clone was seen a handful of times. The genes are TRBV27 and TRBJ2-7, with 9 bases matching TRBD2. The CDR3 totals 15 residues. V was clipped by 5 bases and J by 3 bases; unmatched bases: 8. Germline CDR1 reads MNHEY; CDR2 reads SMNVEV (reference sequence). The CDR3 sequence: CASSLREAGGYEQYF. In DNA, the CDR3 is TGTGCCAGCAGTCTCAGGGAAGCGGGAGGCTACGAGCAGTACTTC.

The chain has TRBV28 and TRBJ1-2, with D possibly TRBD1 on 6 matching bases. V was clipped by 6 bases and J by 5 bases, with 16 bases between them. The CDR3 is made up of 14 amino acids. Germline assignment: CDR1 MDHEN and CDR2 SYDVKM. The CDR3 is CASRPRGGEYGYTF. In DNA form, the CDR3 reads TGTGCCAGCAGGCCCAGGGGCGGAGAGTATGGCTACACCTTC.

This clone was found a few times. The chain is built from TRBV7-9 and TRBJ2-3, with 10 bases aligning to TRBD2. The germline V gene encodes CDR1 SEHNR and CDR2 FQNEAQ (reference sequence). Trimming removed 4 bases from V and 0 bases from J; junction bases left unmatched: 4. The CDR3 extends over 16 amino acids. The CDR3 sequence: CASSSGTSASTDTQYF. The CDR3 DNA is TGTGCCAGCAGCTCAGGGACTAGCGCTAGCACAGATACGCAGTATTTT.

A few counts support this clone. The rearrangement uses TRBV5-1 and TRBJ2-1; 12 positions match TRBD2. This CDR3 is built from 18 residues. Trimming took 4 bases from V and 5 from J; bases not matched to a gene: 13. The germline V gene encodes CDR1 SGHRS and CDR2 YFSETQ. CDR3 nucleotide sequence: TGCGCCAGCAGCCCCGGGACTAGCGGGCTAATTAACCACAATGAGCAGTTCTTC. This gives the protein CASSPGTSGLINHNEQFF.

CDR3 in DNA: TGTGCCACCCGGTCGGGGACAGGGGATAATTCACCCCTCCACTTT. Translating it yields CATRSGTGDNSPLHF. This chain uses TRBV10-3 with TRBJ1-6, with 10 nucleotides matching TRBD1. The CDR3 is made up of 15 amino acids. The germline CDR1 and CDR2 sequences are ENHRY and SYGVKD. V shed 10 bases, J shed 5 bases, and the junction held 8 bases outside the gene matches.

This clone was counted once. The chain carries TRBV5-4 and TRBJ2-5; D is undetermined. Germline V gene sequence: CDR1 SGHNT, CDR2 YYREEE (reference sequence). CDR3 length: 13 residues. V was trimmed by 2 bases and J by 4 bases, leaving 9 bases between them. The CDR3 sequence: CASSLLDSETQYF. The DNA for the CDR3 is TGTGCCAGCAGCTTATTAGATTCAGAGACCCAGTACTTC. The full variable domain, in which reference TRBV5-4 and TRBJ2-5 provide the parts outside the CDR3, is ETGVTQSPTHLIKTRGQQVTLRCSSQSGHNTVSWYQQALGQGPQFIFQYYREEENGRGNFPPRFSGLQFPNYSSELNVNALELDDSALYLCASSLLDSETQYFGPGTRLLVL.

V usage is TRBV7-6 and J usage is TRBJ1-2; D not certain. Germline V gene data show CDR1 as SGHVS and CDR2 as FNYEAQ. The CDR3 loop spans 8 amino acids. Between the trimmed V and J ends, which lost 11 bases and 6 bases, there was a span of 4 bases. The CDR3 DNA follows: TGTGCCGGAGATGGCTACACCTTC. Protein sequence: CAGDGYTF.

The rearrangement joins TRBV7-9 to TRBJ1-2, with 7 bases lining up with TRBD1. Trimming cost V 0 bases and J 7 bases; bases outside gene matches: 8. CDR3 length: 15 amino acids. Per germline, CDR1 SEHNR and CDR2 FQNEAQ (reference sequence). For the CDR3, the DNA is TGTGCCAGCAGCTTAGCGGTGGACAGGTTGCGTGGCTACACCTTC. It codes for CASSLAVDRLRGYTF. Drawing the rest from reference TRBV7-9 and TRBJ1-2, the complete variable domain is DTGVSQNPRHKITKRGQNVTFRCDPISEHNRLYWYRQTLGQGPEFLTYFQNEAQLEKSRLLSDRFSAERPKGSFSTLEIQRTEQGDSAMYLCASSLAVDRLRGYTFGSGTRLTVV.

This clone was counted between two and nine times. This rearrangement joins TRBV4-3 to TRBJ1-5; D remains unclear. CDR1 is LGHNA, CDR2 YSLEER, per germline. CDR3 length: 13 residues. The ends were cut back, 2 bases at V and 3 bases at J, with 5 bases in the middle. The CDR3 nucleotides are TGCGCCAGCAGCCAATCTCCCAATCAGCCCCAGCATTTT. It is translated as CASSQSPNQPQHF.

The J gene is TRBJ1-5, the V gene TRBV21-1. TRBV21-1 is a pseudogene segment. This CDR3 comprises 16 residues. Here the CDR3 reads CASSKGGRQGNQPQHF. Written as DNA, the CDR3 is TGTGCCAGCAGCAAGGGCGGGAGGCAGGGGAATCAGCCCCAGCATTTT.

This chain joins TRBV18 and TRBJ2-3, with 14 bases that match TRBD2. The ends lost 3 bases at V and 6 bases at J; junction bases unmatched: 5. Germline assignment: CDR1 KGHSH and CDR2 LQKENI. The CDR3 is 16 residues long. This CDR3 reads CASSPLGTSGSDTQYF. The CDR3 DNA is TGTGCCAGCTCACCGCTGGGGACTAGCGGGAGTGATACGCAGTATTTT. The complete variable domain, with remaining parts taken from reference TRBV18 and TRBJ2-3, reads NAGVMQNPRHLVRRRGQEARLRCSPMKGHSHVYWYRQLPEEGLKFMVYLQKENIIDESGMPKERFSAEFPKEGPSILRIQQVVRGDSAAYFCASSPLGTSGSDTQYFGPGTRLTVL.

DNA for the CDR3: TGCGCCAGCAGCCAATCTGGGGGGGGACTAGCGGGAGTGGGGGATACGCAGTATTTT. Its translation is CASSQSGGGLAGVGDTQYF. The V and J genes are TRBV4-1 and TRBJ2-3; TRBD2 matches at 14 bases. CDR1 and CDR2 (germline): MGHRA, YSYEKL. This CDR3 spans 19 amino acids. Trimming removed 2 bases from V and 6 bases from J; junction bases left unmatched: 13.

This chain links TRBV7-9 with TRBJ2-5, with D possibly TRBD1 on 6 matching bases. The length of the CDR3 is 16 residues. Trimming left V 0 bases short and J 7 bases short, with 18 bases between. CDR1 SEHNR and CDR2 FQNEAQ come from the germline V gene (reference sequence). The CDR3 here is CASSLAWAGEYGTQYF. DNA of the CDR3: TGTGCCAGCAGCTTAGCGTGGGCAGGGGAGTATGGGACCCAGTACTTC. The entire variable domain, with the rest obtained from reference TRBV7-9 and TRBJ2-5, is as follows: DTGVSQNPRHKITKRGQNVTFRCDPISEHNRLYWYRQTLGQGPEFLTYFQNEAQLEKSRLLSDRFSAERPKGSFSTLEIQRTEQGDSAMYLCASSLAWAGEYGTQYFGPGTRLLVL.

The J gene is TRBJ2-5, the V gene TRBV29-1; possibly TRBD1 for D (8 bases). This CDR3 contains 15 residues. Germline values: CDR1 SQVTM, CDR2 ANQGSEA. Deletions cut 7 bases from V and 2 bases from J, with 20 bases between. The CDR3 spells CSAGDTGGEQETQYF. CDR3 bases: TGCAGCGCCGGAGACACAGGGGGGGAACAAGAGACCCAGTACTTC. Full variable domain (rest looked up from reference TRBV29-1 and TRBJ2-5): SAVISQKPSRDICQRGTSLTIQCQVDSQVTMMFWYRQQPGQSLTLIATANQGSEATYESGFVIDKFPISRPNLTFSTLTVSNMSPEDSSIYLCSAGDTGGEQETQYFGPGTRLLVL.

This clone was detected only a few times. CDR3 protein: CASSPTPQGEQFF. The CDR3 nucleotides read TGTGCCAGCAGTCCGACGCCGCAGGGTGAGCAGTTCTTC. The chain couples TRBV6-4 to TRBJ2-1, with D tentatively TRBD1 (5 bases). Per germline, CDR1 MRHNA and CDR2 SNTAGT. The germline V and J ends were trimmed by 5 bases and 9 bases, with 14 bases remaining between them. This CDR3 comprises 13 residues.